This record concerns one TCR beta chain sequence. The antigen is not known. The V gene's germline CDR1 is SQVTM and CDR2 ANQGSEA. This CDR3 spans 14 amino acids. Losses at the gene ends were 4 bases for V and 2 bases for J; bases not matched to a gene: 5. The sample is drawn from a study of radiation and T cells in renal cell carcinoma. Points from the study as a whole: From baseline, blood top tumor clonotypes peaked at 2 weeks post-radiation.

The protocol was immunoSEQ multiplex PCR, while the TCRdb copy is restricted to in-frame clones and leaves out a portion. The repertoire holds about 77,000 clones, approximately 87% seen once, with about 2.4% in the top ten. The sample's time point: blood 4 weeks post-SBRT, at nephrectomy. The treatment is: 15 Gy SBRT to primary tumor, nephrectomy 4 weeks later. Nephrectomy followed 15 Gy stereotactic body radiation by 4 weeks. The patient's renal cell carcinoma had clear cell pathology. The chain recombines TRBV29-1 with TRBJ1-2, with 9 bases that match TRBD1. The sequence was obtained from a woman in her fifties or sixties with renal cell carcinoma. The source was blood, collected from a patient whose treatment included radiotherapy and nephrectomy. CDR3 residues: CSVVTGGANYGYTF. The CDR3 DNA is TGCAGCGTTGTAACAGGGGGCGCCAACTATGGCTACACCTTC.